This T cell receptor (beta chain) was sequenced for a study of shared clonotypes between healthy human individuals. Overall study context: Per-donor plates numbered three CD4 naive, three CD4 memory, two CD8 naive and one CD8 memory.

Only in-frame clones appear in the TCRdb table, and some are missing; sequencing was by immunoSEQ multiplex PCR. The table has about 1 million clones, more than 60% seen once; the top ten hold roughly 1.5%. The CDR3 is made up of 15 amino acids. V lost 7 bases and J lost 1; bases outside the gene matches: 8. Germline CDR1 reads KGHSH; CDR2 reads LQKENI. The source material was memory CD4+ T cells sorted from blood. The subset here: CD45RA-negative fraction. This clonotype was sampled from a young man in good health. This chain joins TRBV18 and TRBJ2-5, with 8 bases fitting TRBD2. CDR3 sequence (DNA): TGTGCCAGCTTGTCCGGACTAGCTCGCCAAGAGACCCAGTACTTC. This translates into CASLSGLARQETQYF.